Shown below are 8 T cell receptor beta chains from a single sample sequenced in a study of blood T cell repertoires in COVID-19. Produced via immunoSEQ multiplex PCR; TCRdb's table is partial and in-frame only. The sample gives around 100,000 clones, 70% to 80% of which show up once; 9% to 14% is in the top ten. The sample consisted of peripheral blood. The origin of the receptors is a woman in her seventies with acute or convalescent COVID-19.

The rearrangement uses TRBV7-9 and TRBJ2-3; D is possibly TRBD2 (6 bases). Germline CDR1 SEHNR, CDR2 FQNEAQ (reference sequence). CDR3 length: 14 amino acids. Trimming cost V 5 bases and J 6 bases, with 15 bases left between them. CDR3 residues: CASSQTGVLDTQYF. In nucleotides, the CDR3 is TGTGCCAGCAGCCAAACGGGGGTCCTGGATACGCAGTATTTT. The variable domain in full, with the rest retrieved from reference TRBV7-9 and TRBJ2-3, is DTGVSQNPRHKITKRGQNVTFRCDPISEHNRLYWYRQTLGQGPEFLTYFQNEAQLEKSRLLSDRFSAERPKGSFSTLEIQRTEQGDSAMYLCASSQTGVLDTQYFGPGTRLTVL.

The rearrangement uses TRBV19 and TRBJ1-2; the D is unclear. The CDR3 spans 13 residues. Germline CDR1 and CDR2: LNHDA and SQIVND (reference sequence). V gave up 7 bases and J gave up 0 bases, with 9 bases separating them. CDR3 bases: TGTGCCAGTACCACTCGGGCTAACTATGGCTACACCTTC. Its translation is CASTTRANYGYTF.

This chain uses TRBV10-1 with TRBJ2-1; 8 nucleotides line up with TRBD2. Trimming cost V 0 bases and J 2 bases; bases outside gene matches: 3. This CDR3 contains 16 residues. Germline CDR1 and CDR2: WNHNN and SYGVQD (reference sequence). CDR3 DNA sequence: TGCGCCAGCAGTGAGTCGAAGCGGGGGCCCTACAATGAGCAGTTCTTC. Protein product: CASSESKRGPYNEQFF.

J is TRBJ1-2 and V is TRBV19; D unclear. The germline V and J ends were trimmed by 4 bases and 0 bases, with 6 bases remaining between them. CDR3 length equals 13 residues. CDR1 is LNHDA, CDR2 SQIVND, per germline (reference sequence). CDR3 DNA: TGTGCCAGTAGTACGGTATCTAACTATGGCTACACCTTC. The encoded protein is CASSTVSNYGYTF.

The chain combines TRBV2 with TRBJ2-1; the match to TRBD1 covers 10 bases. The CDR3 totals 15 residues. Germline CDR1 and CDR2: SNHLY and FYNNEI. J lost 8 bases, V lost 4 bases, and 8 bases had no gene match. The CDR3 is CASSALGQGFDEQFF. CDR3 sequence (DNA): TGTGCCAGCAGTGCTTTGGGACAGGGGTTCGATGAGCAGTTCTTC.

The rearrangement uses TRBV3-1 (or the pseudogene TRBV3-2) and TRBJ2-7; 12 bases fit TRBD1. CDR1 and CDR2 from the germline V gene are LGHDT and YNNKEL (reference sequence). V was pared by 4 bases and J by 6 bases, with 10 bases of the junction left unmatched. The CDR3 runs to 16 residues. In nucleotides, the CDR3 is TGTGCCAGCAGCCCTAACACCGGGACAGGGGGCGTCGAGCAGTACTTC. Amino acids: CASSPNTGTGGVEQYF.

The genes are TRBV19 and TRBJ1-2, with D tentatively TRBD1 (6 bases). The CDR3 has 13 amino acids. Germline CDR1 reads LNHDA; CDR2 reads SQIVND (reference sequence). The germline V and J ends were trimmed by 7 bases and 6 bases, with 15 bases remaining between them. CDR3 sequence: CASTPQGRDGYTF. The CDR3 bases are TGTGCCAGTACACCCCAGGGGCGCGATGGCTACACCTTC.

The count of this clone is one. The chain recombines TRBV6-5 with TRBJ2-7, with 7 bases matching TRBD1. Per the germline V gene, CDR1 is MNHEY and CDR2 is SVGAGI. Trimming took 0 bases from V and 4 from J; bases not matched to a gene: 3. The CDR3 runs to 14 residues. CDR3 coding DNA: TGTGCCAGCAGTTACTCGGACAGGTCGTACGAGCAGTACTTC. Translated, it gives CASSYSDRSYEQYF.